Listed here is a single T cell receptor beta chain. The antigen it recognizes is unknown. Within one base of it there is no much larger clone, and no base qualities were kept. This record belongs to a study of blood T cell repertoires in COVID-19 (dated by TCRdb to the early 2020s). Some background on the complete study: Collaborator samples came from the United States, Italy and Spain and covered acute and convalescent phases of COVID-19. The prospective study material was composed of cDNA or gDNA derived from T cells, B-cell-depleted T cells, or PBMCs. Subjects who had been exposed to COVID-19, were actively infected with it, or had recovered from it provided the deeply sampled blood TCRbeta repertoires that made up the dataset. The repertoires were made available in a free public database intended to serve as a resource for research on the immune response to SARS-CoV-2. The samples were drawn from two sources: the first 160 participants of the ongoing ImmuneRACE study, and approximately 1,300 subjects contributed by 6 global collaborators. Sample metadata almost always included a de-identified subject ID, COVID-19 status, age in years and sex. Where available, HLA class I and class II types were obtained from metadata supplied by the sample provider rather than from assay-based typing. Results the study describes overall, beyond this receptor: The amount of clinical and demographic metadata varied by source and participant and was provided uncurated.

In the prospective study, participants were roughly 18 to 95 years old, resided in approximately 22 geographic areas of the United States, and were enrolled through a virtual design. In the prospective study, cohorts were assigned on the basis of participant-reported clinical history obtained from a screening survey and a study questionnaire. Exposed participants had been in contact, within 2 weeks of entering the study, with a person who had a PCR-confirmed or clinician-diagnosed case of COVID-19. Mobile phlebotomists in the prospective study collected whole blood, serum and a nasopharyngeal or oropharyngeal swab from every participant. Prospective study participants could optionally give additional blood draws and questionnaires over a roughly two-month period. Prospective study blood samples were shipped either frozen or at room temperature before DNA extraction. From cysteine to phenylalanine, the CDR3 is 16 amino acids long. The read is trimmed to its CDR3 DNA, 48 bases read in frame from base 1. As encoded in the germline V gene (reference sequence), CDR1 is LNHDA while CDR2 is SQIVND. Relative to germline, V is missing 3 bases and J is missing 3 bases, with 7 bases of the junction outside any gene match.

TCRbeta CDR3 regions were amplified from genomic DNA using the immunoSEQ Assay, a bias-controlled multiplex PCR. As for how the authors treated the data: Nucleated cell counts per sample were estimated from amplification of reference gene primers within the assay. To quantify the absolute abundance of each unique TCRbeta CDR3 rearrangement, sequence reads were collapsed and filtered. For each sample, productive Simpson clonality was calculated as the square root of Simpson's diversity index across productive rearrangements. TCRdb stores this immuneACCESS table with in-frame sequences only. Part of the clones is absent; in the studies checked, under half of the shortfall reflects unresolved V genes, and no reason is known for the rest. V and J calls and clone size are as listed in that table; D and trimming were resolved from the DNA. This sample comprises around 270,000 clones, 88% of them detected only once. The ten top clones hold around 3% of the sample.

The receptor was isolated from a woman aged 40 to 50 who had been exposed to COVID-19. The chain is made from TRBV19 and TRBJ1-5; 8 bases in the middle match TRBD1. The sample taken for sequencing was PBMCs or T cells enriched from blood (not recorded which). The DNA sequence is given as TGTGCCAGTAGTATGCAGACGACAGGGGACAATCAGCCCCAGCATTTT. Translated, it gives CASSMQTTGDNQPQHF.